These T cell receptor beta chains were read from a single sample in a study of cytomegalovirus exposure and HLA in healthy donors. Assay: immunoSEQ multiplex PCR; the TCRdb copy retains only in-frame clones and omits some. The sample has about 170,000 clones; over 65% are singletons. The sample comprised PBMCs. The receptors derive from a female donor in good health and CMV-seronegative. The CDR3 runs from the conserved cysteine through the conserved F or W. D genes are given only for firm matches. Expanded clones are given a class, and other clones once, few, many or no size at all.

d_call	j_call	v_call	clone_size	cdr3_nt	cdr3_aa
TRBD2	TRBJ2-1	TRBV4-1	.	TGCGCCAGCAGCCATGGTCCAGCGGGGGGATACAATGAGCAGTTCTTC	CASSHGPAGGYNEQFF
.	TRBJ2-7	TRBV15	few	TGTGCCACCAGCAGAGACGATAGCGGACCCTACGAGCAGTACTTC	CATSRDDSGPYEQYF
.	TRBJ2-1	TRBV4-1	few	TGCGCCAGCAGCCAAGATAGGGGCCGGGACTGGTTAATCTTC	CASSQDRGRDWLIF
TRBD2	TRBJ2-3	TRBV9	.	TGTGCCAGCAGCCTAGACAGCGGGGGGCCTACCACAGATACGCAGTATTTT	CASSLDSGGPTTDTQYF
.	TRBJ1-5	TRBV12-5	.	TGTGCTAGTCTTGGGGGGAGCAATCAGCCCCAGCATTTT	CASLGGSNQPQHF
.	TRBJ2-2	TRBV7-9	.	TGTGCCAGCAGCTTTAGGGACACCCGACTTTCCGGGGAGCTGTTTTTT	CASSFRDTRLSGELFF
TRBD2	TRBJ2-2	TRBV19	once	TGTGCCAGTTACTATAGCGGGAGAAACACCGGGGAGCTGTTTTTT	CASYYSGRNTGELFF
TRBD1	TRBJ2-7	TRBV6-5	.	TGTGCCAGCAGGGTGGGACAGGGGGTCTCCTACGAGCAGTACTTC	CASRVGQGVSYEQYF
.	TRBJ1-5	TRBV6-1	.	TGTGCCAGCAGTGAAGGTCAGGGCGGCAATCAGCCCCAGCATTTT	CASSEGQGGNQPQHF
TRBD2	TRBJ2-5	TRBV6-1	.	TGTGCCACCACGCGGGGGTGGTCGGAGACCCAGTACTTC	CATTRGWSETQYF
TRBD2	TRBJ2-3	TRBV29-1	once	TGCAGCGTCCGGGGTTGGGTGGTCGGGGGGGGTGAAGATACGCAGTATTTT	CSVRGWVVGGGEDTQYF
.	TRBJ1-2	TRBV6-5	.	TGTGCCAGCAGCCCCAGGGCGGCAGGAGGCTACACCTTC	CASSPRAAGGYTF
TRBD1	TRBJ2-2	TRBV4-3	few	TGCGCCAGCAGCCAAGACTTTATTAGGGACAGTTCCACCGGGGAGCTGTTTTTT	CASSQDFIRDSSTGELFF
TRBD2	TRBJ2-4	TRBV5-6	.	TGTGCCAGCAGCTATTGGGGCCGTTTAGCGGGGGGGAGGGACATTCAGTACTTC	CASSYWGRLAGGRDIQYF
.	TRBJ2-6	TRBV7-9	.	TGTGCCAGCAGGCGTAGCTCTGGGGCCAACGTCCTGACTTTC	CASRRSSGANVLTF
.	TRBJ2-7	TRBV5-4	.	TGTGCCAGCAGCTTGGCCGGGCAGGGAAGCTACGAGCAGTACTTC	CASSLAGQGSYEQYF